The clone carrying this T cell receptor (beta chain) was seen a handful of times. Antigen unknown. MiXCR, applied by TCRdb to the reads, yields one record per CDR3 protein. Among 700,000 to 900,000 distinct CDR3 sequences listed, 25% to 30% were seen once. This specimen comes from a study of T cell repertoires in cytomegalovirus infection. Across the whole study: Recently identified HLA-C-restricted CMV epitopes were used, and well-studied HLA-B-restricted CMV epitopes were used as well. Both a matching HLA type and CMV infection were indicated by public TCR beta signatures.

General observations from the study: Public TCR beta family frequency separated CMV-and-HLA carriers, including in an independent cohort. Dominating the ex vivo response were TCR beta clonotypes that were CMV-specific and HLA-C-restricted.

CDR1 and CDR2 from the germline V gene are LNHNV and YYDKDF (reference sequence). Trimming removed 1 base from V and 7 bases from J, with 13 bases in between. This CDR3 is 15 amino acids long. J is TRBJ1-4 and V is TRBV15, with a possible D match to TRBD1 (5 bases). This clonotype originated in a human donor in good health (CMV status not recorded). Some clones in this sample may be carry-over from other donors' samples. The specimen was cultured CD8+ T cells from PBMCs, collected from culture after CMV antigen stimulation. The CDR3 DNA reads TGTGCCACCAGCAGAGTGGAAGGGGTAGTTGAAAAACTGTTTTTT. Its translation: CATSRVEGVVEKLFF. The full variable domain, its missing parts supplied by reference TRBV15 and TRBJ1-4, is DAMVIQNPRYQVTQFGKPVTLSCSQTLNHNVMYWYQQKSSQAPKLLFHYYDKDFNNEADTPDNFQSRRPNTSFCFLDIRSPGLGDTAMYLCATSRVEGVVEKLFFGSGTQLSVL.